This T cell receptor beta chain was sequenced in a study of T-cell memory formation after mild COVID-19. Study results and caveats: Clones contracting day 15 to 85 were balanced CD4/CD8; later expanders leaned CD4+.

CDR1 is LNHDA and CDR2 is SQIVND in the germline V gene (reference sequence). V was clipped by 2 bases and J by 1 base, with 2 bases between them. The CDR3 is made up of 13 amino acids. This clonotype was seen more than once but under ten times. What it binds is not known. The TCR alpha and TCR beta cDNA libraries, bearing sample barcodes and UMIs, were generated by 5'RACE using constant-segment primers. From the 5' RACE reads, TCRdb called clonotypes with MiXCR, one entry per CDR3 protein. The data show a few hundred thousand distinct CDR3 sequences, with roughly 22% seen just once and about 8.2% held by the top ten.

The V call is TRBV19, the J call TRBJ2-2; D is uncertain. The sequence was obtained from an adult woman who had mild COVID-19 (a few samples of this study predate the infection). Cell type and time point are not known. Specimen: PBMCs or a T cell subset sorted from them (not recorded which). The CDR3 protein is CASSILNTGELFF. CDR3 in DNA: TGTGCCAGTAGTATACTGAACACCGGGGAGCTGTTTTTT. Looking up the rest from reference TRBV19 and TRBJ2-2 gives the full variable domain: DGGITQSPKYLFRKEGQNVTLSCEQNLNHDAMYWYRQDPGQGLRLIYYSQIVNDFQKGDIAEGYSVSREKKESFPLTVTSAQKNPTAFYLCASSILNTGELFFGEGSRLTVL.